One sample yielded the 3 T cell receptor beta chains listed below, sequenced in a study of cytomegalovirus exposure and HLA in healthy donors. Use of 60 Vbeta and 13 Jbeta primers characterized the PCR. Repertoires were generated with immunoSEQ multiplex PCR, while TCRdb's copy carries only in-frame clones and drops some. The data show some 85,000 clones, around three quarters seen once. The sequencing sample was made of PBMCs. The receptors shown here come from a woman between 40 and 55 years old in good health and CMV-seropositive.

This chain joins TRBV4-1 and TRBJ1-1; D remains unclear. CDR1 is MGHRA, CDR2 YSYEKL, per germline. Trimming took off 6 bases at V and 1 base at J, with 9 bases between the two ends. The CDR3 extends over 13 amino acids. The CDR3 sequence: CASRAAGNTEAFF. The CDR3 DNA reads as TGCGCCAGCAGGGCGGCGGGGAACACTGAAGCTTTCTTT.

The chain links TRBV29-1 to TRBJ1-2; D might be TRBD1 (6 bases). In germline, CDR1 is SQVTM, CDR2 ANQGSEA. V lost 6 bases and J 10 bases, leaving 12 bases between the germline ends. CDR3 length: 10 amino acids. The CDR3 DNA is TGCAGCGTGGCTGGACAGACCTACACCTTC. Its translation is CSVAGQTYTF.

The V call is TRBV6-4, the J call TRBJ1-5; 8 bases map to TRBD1. Per the germline V gene, CDR1 is MRHNA and CDR2 is SNTAGT. The V segment lost 3 bases and the J segment 6 bases; nucleotides outside the gene matches: 4. The CDR3 covers 14 residues. The CDR3 spells CASSETGDGQPQHF. The CDR3 bases are TGTGCCAGCAGTGAGACAGGGGACGGTCAGCCCCAGCATTTT.